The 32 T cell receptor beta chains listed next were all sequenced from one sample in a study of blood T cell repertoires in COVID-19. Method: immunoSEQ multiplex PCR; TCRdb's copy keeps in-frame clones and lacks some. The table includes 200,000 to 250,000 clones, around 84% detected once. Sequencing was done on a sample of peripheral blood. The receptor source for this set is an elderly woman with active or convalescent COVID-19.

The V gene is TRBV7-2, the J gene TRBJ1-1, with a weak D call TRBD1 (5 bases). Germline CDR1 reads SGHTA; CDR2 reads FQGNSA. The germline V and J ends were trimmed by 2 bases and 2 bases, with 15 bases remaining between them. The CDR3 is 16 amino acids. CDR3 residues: CASSLMAGNLNTEAFF. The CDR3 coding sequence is TGTGCCAGCAGCTTAATGGCAGGGAATCTTAACACTGAAGCTTTCTTT.

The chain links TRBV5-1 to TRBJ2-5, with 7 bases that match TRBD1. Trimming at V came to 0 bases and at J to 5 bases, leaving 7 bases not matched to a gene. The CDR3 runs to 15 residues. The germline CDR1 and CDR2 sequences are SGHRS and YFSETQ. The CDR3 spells CASSLGTGVRETQYF. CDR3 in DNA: TGCGCCAGCAGCTTGGGGACAGGCGTCCGGGAGACCCAGTACTTC.

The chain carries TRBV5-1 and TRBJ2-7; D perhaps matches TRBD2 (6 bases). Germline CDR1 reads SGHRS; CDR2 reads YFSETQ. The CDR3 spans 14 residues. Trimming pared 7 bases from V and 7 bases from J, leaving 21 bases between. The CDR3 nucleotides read TGCGCCAGCGGAGGTGGACTACCTCAGGGAGAGCAGTACTTC. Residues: CASGGGLPQGEQYF.

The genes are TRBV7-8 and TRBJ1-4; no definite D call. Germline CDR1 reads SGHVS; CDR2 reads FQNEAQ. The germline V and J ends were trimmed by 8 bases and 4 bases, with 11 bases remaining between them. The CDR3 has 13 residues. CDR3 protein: CASGRHLNEKLFF. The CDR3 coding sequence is TGTGCCAGCGGCAGGCATCTTAATGAAAAACTGTTTTTT.

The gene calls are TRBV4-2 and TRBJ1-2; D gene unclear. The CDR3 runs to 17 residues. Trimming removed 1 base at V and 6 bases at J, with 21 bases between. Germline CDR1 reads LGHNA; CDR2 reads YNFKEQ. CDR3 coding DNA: TGTGCCAGCAGCCAAGTGGCGGCGGGGAGTGGTGTTGATGGCTACACCTTC. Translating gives CASSQVAAGSGVDGYTF.

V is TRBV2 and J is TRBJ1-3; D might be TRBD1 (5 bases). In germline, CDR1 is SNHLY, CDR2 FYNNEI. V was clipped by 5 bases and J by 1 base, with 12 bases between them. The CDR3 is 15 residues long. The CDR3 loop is CASSRPGASGNTIYF. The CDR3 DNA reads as TGTGCCAGCAGTCGTCCTGGGGCGTCTGGAAACACCATATATTTT.

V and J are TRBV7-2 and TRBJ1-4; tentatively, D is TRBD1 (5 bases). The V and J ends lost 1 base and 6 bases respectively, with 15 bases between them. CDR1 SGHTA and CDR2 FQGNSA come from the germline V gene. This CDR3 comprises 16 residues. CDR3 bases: TGTGCCAGCAGCTTAGTGCCAGGGTCAGGGTATGAAAAACTGTTTTTT. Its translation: CASSLVPGSGYEKLFF.

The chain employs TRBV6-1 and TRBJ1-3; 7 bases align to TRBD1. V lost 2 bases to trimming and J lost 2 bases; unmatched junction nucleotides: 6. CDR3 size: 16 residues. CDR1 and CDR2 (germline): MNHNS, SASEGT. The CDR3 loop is CASSESGTATGNTIYF. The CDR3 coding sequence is TGTGCCAGCAGTGAATCCGGGACAGCTACTGGAAACACCATATATTTT.

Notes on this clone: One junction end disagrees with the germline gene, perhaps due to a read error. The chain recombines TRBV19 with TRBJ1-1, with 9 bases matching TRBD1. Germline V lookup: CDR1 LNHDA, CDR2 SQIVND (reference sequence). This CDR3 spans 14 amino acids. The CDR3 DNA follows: TGTGCCACCAACCTCGACAGGGGGAACTCTGAAGCTTTCTTT. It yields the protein CATNLDRGNSEAFF. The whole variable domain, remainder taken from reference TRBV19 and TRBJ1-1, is DGGITQSPKYLFRKEGQNVTLSCEQNLNHDAMYWYRQDPGQGLRLIYYSQIVNDFQKGDIAEGYSVSREKKESFPLTVTSAQKNPTAFYLCATNLDRGNSEAFFGQGTRLTVV.

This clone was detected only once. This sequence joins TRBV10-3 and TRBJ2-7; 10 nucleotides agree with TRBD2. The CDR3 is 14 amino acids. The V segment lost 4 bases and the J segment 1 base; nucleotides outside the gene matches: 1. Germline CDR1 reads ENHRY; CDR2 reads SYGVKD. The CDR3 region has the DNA TGTGCCATCAGTGGGACTAGCGGTTCCTACGAGCAGTACTTC. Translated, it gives CAISGTSGSYEQYF.

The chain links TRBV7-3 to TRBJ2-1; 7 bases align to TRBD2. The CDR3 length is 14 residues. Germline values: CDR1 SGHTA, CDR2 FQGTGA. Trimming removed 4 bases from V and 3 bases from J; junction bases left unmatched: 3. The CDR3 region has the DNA TGTGCCAGCAGCTCAACTAGCGACTACAATGAGCAGTTCTTC. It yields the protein CASSSTSDYNEQFF.

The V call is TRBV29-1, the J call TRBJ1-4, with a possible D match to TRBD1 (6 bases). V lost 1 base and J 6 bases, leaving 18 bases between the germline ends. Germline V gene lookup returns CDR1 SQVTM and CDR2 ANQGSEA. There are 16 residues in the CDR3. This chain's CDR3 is CSVEGGGEQGYEKLFF. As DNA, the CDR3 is TGCAGCGTTGAAGGGGGTGGGGAACAGGGCTATGAAAAACTGTTTTTT.

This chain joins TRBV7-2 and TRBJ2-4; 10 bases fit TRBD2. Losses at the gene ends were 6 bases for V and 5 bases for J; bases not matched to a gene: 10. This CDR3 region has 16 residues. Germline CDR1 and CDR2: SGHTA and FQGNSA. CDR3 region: CASSITSGAGENIQYF. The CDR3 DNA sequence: TGTGCCAGCAGTATAACTAGCGGGGCGGGGGAAAACATTCAGTACTTC.

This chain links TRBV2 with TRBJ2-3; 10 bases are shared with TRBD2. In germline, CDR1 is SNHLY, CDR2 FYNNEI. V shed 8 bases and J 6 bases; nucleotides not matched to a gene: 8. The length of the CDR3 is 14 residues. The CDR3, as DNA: TGTGCCAGCCGGCTAGCGGGGGTATATGATACGCAGTATTTT. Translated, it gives CASRLAGVYDTQYF.

CDR3 residues: CASSLVVGLNTEAFF. The CDR3 bases are TGTGCCAGCAGCTTAGTCGTCGGGTTGAACACTGAAGCTTTCTTT. The J gene is TRBJ1-1, the V gene TRBV7-2; no firm D call. Germline V gene sequence: CDR1 SGHTA, CDR2 FQGNSA. V lost 1 base, J lost 0 bases, and 9 bases lay in between. The CDR3 is made up of 15 amino acids. The full variable domain, completed using reference TRBV7-2 and TRBJ1-1, is GAGVSQSPSNKVTEKGKDVELRCDPISGHTALYWYRQSLGQGLEFLIYFQGNSAPDKSGLPSDRFSAERTGGSVSTLTIQRTQQEDSAVYLCASSLVVGLNTEAFFGQGTRLTVV.

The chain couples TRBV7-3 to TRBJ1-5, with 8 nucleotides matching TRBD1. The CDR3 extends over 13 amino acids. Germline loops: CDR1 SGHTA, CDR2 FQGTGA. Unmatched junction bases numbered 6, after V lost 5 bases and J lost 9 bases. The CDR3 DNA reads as TGTGCCAGCAGCACCGACAGGGGACGGCCCCAGCATTTT. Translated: CASSTDRGRPQHF. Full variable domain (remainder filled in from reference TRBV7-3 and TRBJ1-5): GAGVSQTPSNKVTEKGKYVELRCDPISGHTALYWYRQSLGQGPEFLIYFQGTGAADDSGLPNDRFFAVRPEGSVSTLKIQRTERGDSAVYLCASSTDRGRPQHFGDGTRLSIL.

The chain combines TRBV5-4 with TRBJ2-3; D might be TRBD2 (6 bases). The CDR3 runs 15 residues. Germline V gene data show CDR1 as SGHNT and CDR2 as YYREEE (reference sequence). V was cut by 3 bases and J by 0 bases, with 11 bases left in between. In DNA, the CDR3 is TGTGCCAGCAGCTCTGGGACTGCTAGCACAGATACGCAGTATTTT. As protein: CASSSGTASTDTQYF.

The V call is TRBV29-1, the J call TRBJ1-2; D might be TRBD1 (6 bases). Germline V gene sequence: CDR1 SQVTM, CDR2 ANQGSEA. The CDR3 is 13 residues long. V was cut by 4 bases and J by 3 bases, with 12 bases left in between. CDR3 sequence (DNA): TGCAGCGTTGTGAGTCGGACAGACTATGGCTACACCTTC. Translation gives CSVVSRTDYGYTF.

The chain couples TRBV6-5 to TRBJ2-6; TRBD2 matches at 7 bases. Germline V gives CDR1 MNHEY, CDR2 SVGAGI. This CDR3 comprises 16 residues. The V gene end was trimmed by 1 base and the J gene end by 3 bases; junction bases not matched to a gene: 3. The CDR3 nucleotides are TGTGCCAGCAGTTACTATGGCGGGAGTGGGGCCAACGTCCTGACTTTC. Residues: CASSYYGGSGANVLTF.

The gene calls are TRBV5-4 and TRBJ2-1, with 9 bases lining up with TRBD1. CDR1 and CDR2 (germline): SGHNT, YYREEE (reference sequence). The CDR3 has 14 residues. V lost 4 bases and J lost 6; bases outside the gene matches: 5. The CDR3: CASSPGQGVNEQFF. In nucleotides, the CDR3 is TGTGCCAGCAGCCCGGGACAGGGCGTCAATGAGCAGTTCTTC.

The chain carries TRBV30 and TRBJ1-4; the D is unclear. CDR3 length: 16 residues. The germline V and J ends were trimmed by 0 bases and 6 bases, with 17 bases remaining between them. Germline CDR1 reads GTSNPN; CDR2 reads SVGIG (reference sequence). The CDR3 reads CAWSVLRGSPDEKLFF. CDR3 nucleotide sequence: TGTGCCTGGAGTGTACTGAGAGGGTCCCCGGATGAAAAACTGTTTTTT.

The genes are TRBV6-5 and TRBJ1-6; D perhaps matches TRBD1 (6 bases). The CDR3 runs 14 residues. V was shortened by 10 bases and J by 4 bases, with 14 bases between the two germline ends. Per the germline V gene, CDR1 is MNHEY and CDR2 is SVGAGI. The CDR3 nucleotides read TGTGCCATCCACGACAGGTCTTATAATTCACCCCTCCACTTT. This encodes CAIHDRSYNSPLHF.

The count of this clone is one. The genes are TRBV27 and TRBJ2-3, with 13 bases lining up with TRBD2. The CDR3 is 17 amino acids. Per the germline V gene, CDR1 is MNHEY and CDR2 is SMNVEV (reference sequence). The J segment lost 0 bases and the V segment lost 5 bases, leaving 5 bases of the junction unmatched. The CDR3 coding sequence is TGTGCCAGCAGTAAACGGACTAGCGGGAGAAGCACAGATACGCAGTATTTT. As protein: CASSKRTSGRSTDTQYF.

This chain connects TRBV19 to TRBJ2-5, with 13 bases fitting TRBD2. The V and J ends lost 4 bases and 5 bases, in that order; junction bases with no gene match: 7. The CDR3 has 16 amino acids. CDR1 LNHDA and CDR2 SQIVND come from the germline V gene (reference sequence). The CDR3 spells CASSTQPGLAGETQYF. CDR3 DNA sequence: TGTGCCAGTAGTACGCAACCGGGACTAGCGGGGGAGACCCAGTACTTC.

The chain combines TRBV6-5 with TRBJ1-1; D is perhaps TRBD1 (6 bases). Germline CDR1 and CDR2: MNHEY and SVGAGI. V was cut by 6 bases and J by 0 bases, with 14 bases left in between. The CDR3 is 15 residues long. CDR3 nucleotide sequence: TGTGCCAGCAGGGGGGCAGCGTTCATGAACACTGAAGCTTTCTTT. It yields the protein CASRGAAFMNTEAFF.

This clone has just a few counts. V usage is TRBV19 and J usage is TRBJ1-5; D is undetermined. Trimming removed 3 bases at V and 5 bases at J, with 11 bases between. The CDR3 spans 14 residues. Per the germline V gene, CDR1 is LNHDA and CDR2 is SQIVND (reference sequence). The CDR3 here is CASSIWTGDQPQHF. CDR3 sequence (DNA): TGTGCCAGTAGTATTTGGACGGGAGATCAGCCCCAGCATTTT.

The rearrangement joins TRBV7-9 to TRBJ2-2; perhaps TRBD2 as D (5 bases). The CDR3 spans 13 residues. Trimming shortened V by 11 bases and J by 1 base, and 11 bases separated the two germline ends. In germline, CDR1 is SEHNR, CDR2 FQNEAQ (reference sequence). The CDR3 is CAVSGGNTGELFF. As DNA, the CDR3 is TGTGCCGTGTCCGGAGGGAACACCGGGGAGCTGTTTTTT.

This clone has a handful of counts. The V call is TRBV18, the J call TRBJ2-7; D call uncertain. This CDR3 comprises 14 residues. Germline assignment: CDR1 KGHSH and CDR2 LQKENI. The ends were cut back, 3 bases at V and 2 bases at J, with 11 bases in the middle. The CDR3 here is CASSPDTSTYEQYF. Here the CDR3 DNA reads TGTGCCAGCTCACCCGACACCAGTACCTACGAGCAGTACTTC.

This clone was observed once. In nucleotides, the CDR3 is TGTGCCAGCACTGGGGGCACGACCTACGAGCAGTACTTC. Translating it yields CASTGGTTYEQYF. The chain links TRBV2 to TRBJ2-7; weak D call: TRBD1 (6 bases). The germline V and J ends were trimmed by 7 bases and 2 bases, with 12 bases remaining between them. The germline V gene has CDR1 SNHLY and CDR2 FYNNEI. The CDR3 spans 13 residues.

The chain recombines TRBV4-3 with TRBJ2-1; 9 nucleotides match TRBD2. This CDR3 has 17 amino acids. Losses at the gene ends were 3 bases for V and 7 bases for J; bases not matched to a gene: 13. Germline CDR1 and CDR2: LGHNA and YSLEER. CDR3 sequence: CASSQEPNGLAGNEQFF. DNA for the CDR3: TGCGCCAGCAGCCAGGAACCGAATGGGCTAGCGGGAAATGAGCAGTTCTTC.

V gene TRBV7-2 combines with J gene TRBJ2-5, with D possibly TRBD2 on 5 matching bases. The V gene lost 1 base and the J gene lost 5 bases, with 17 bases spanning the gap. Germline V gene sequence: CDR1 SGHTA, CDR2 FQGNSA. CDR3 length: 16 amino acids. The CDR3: CASSLGQTSFRETQYF. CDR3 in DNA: TGTGCCAGCAGCTTAGGTCAAACTAGTTTTCGGGAGACCCAGTACTTC. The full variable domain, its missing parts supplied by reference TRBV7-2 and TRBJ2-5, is GAGVSQSPSNKVTEKGKDVELRCDPISGHTALYWYRQSLGQGLEFLIYFQGNSAPDKSGLPSDRFSAERTGGSVSTLTIQRTQQEDSAVYLCASSLGQTSFRETQYFGPGTRLLVL.

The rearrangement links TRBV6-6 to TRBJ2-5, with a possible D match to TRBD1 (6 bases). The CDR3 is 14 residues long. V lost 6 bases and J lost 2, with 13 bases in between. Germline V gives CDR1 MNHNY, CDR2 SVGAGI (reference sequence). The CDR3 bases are TGTGCCAGCAGCCACACAGGGCTACAAGAGACCCAGTACTTC. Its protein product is CASSHTGLQETQYF.